This TCR beta chain was profiled in a study of shared clonotypes between healthy human individuals. Turning to the study itself: Donors, aged 18 to 49, were two women and three men. CD4 naive and CD4 memory each took three plates per donor, while CD8 naive took two and CD8 memory one.

Generated by immunoSEQ multiplex PCR, the TCRdb table keeps only in-frame clones and is missing some. The repertoire holds 1,400,000 or so clones, with 98% as singletons. The CD4+ fraction was divided into a CD45RA+ naive subset and a CD45RA-negative memory subset. CDR1 is SGHAT, CDR2 FQNNGV, per germline. V lost 4 bases and J lost 6, with 11 bases in between. This CDR3 contains 13 residues. As for this clone: Antigen specificity is unknown.

Study-level findings and limits: Naive subsets generally had larger estimated richness than memory subsets.

The clonotype comes from a man aged 25 to 40 in good health. The chain links TRBV11-2 to TRBJ2-3, with D uncertain. The sequenced material came from naive CD4+ T cells sorted from blood. Subset reported: CD45RA+ positively selected. CDR3 protein: CASSSTRVDTQYF. In nucleotides, the CDR3 is TGTGCCAGCAGCTCCACCCGGGTGGATACGCAGTATTTT. The full variable domain, completed using reference TRBV11-2 and TRBJ2-3, is EAGVAQSPRYKIIEKRQSVAFWCNPISGHATLYWYQQILGQGPKLLIQFQNNGVVDDSQLPKDRFSAERLKGVDSTLKIQPAKLEDSAVYLCASSSTRVDTQYFGPGTRLTVL.